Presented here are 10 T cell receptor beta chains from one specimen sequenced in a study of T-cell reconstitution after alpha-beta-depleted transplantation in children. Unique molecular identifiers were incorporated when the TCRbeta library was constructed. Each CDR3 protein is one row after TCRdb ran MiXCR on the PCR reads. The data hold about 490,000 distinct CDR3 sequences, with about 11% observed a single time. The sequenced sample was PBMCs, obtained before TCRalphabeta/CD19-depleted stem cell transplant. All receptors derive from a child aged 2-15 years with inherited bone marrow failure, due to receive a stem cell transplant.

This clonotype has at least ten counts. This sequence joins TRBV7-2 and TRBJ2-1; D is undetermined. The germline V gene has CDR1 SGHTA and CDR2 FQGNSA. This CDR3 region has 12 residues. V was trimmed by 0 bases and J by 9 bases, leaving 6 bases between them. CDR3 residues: CASSLALFEQFF. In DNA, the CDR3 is TGTGCCAGCAGCTTAGCGTTGTTTGAGCAGTTCTTC. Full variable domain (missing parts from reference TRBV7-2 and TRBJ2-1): GAGVSQSPSNKVTEKGKDVELRCDPISGHTALYWYRQSLGQGLEFLIYFQGNSAPDKSGLPSDRFSAERTGGSVSTLTIQRTQQEDSAVYLCASSLALFEQFFGPGTRLTVL.

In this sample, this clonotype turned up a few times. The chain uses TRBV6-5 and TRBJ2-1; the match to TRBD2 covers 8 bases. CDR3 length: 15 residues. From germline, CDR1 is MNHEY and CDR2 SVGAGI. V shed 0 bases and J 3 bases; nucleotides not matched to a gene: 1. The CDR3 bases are TGTGCCAGCAGTTACTCTGCGGGAGGCTACAATGAGCAGTTCTTC. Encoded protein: CASSYSAGGYNEQFF.

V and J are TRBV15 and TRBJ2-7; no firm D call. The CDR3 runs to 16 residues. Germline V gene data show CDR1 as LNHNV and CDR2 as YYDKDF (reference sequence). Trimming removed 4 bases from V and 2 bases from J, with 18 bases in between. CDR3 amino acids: CATSTPARVFPYEQYF. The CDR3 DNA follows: TGTGCCACCAGCACCCCCGCTCGGGTTTTCCCCTACGAGCAGTACTTC. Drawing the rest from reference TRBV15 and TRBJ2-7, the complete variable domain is DAMVIQNPRYQVTQFGKPVTLSCSQTLNHNVMYWYQQKSSQAPKLLFHYYDKDFNNEADTPDNFQSRRPNTSFCFLDIRSPGLGDTAMYLCATSTPARVFPYEQYFGPGTRLTVT.

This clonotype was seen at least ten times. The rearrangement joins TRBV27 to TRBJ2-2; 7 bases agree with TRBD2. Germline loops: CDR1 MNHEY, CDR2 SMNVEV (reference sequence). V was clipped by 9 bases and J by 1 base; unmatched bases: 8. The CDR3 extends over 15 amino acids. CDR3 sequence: CARVGSSGNTGELFF. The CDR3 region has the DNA TGTGCCAGGGTGGGGTCTAGCGGGAACACCGGGGAGCTGTTTTTT.

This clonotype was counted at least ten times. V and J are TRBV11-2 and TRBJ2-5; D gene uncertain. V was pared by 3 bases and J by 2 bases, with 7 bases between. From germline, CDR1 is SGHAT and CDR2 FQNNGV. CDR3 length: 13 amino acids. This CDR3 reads CASSFVPQETQYF. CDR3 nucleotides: TGTGCCAGCAGCTTTGTCCCGCAAGAGACCCAGTACTTC.

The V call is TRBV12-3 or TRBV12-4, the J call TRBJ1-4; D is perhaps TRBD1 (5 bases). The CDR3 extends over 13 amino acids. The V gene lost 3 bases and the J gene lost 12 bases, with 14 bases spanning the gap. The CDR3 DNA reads TGTGCCAGCAGTTTGCGGGGCCCTATCGAACTGTTTTTT. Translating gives CASSLRGPIELFF.

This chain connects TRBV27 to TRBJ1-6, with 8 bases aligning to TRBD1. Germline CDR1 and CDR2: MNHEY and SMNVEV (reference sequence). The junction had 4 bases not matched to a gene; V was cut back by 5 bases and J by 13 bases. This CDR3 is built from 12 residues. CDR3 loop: CASSLNRGPLHF. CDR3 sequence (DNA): TGTGCCAGCAGTCTAAACAGGGGGCCCCTCCACTTT.

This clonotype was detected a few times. DNA of the CDR3: TGTGCCAGCAGTTTAATTTCGGCAGACTCCTATGGCTACACCTTC. It specifies CASSLISADSYGYTF. The V and J genes are TRBV28 and TRBJ1-2; D is uncertain. The germline CDR1 and CDR2 sequences are MDHEN and SYDVKM. Trimming shortened V by 2 bases and J by 4 bases, and 14 bases separated the two germline ends. This CDR3 is built from 15 residues.

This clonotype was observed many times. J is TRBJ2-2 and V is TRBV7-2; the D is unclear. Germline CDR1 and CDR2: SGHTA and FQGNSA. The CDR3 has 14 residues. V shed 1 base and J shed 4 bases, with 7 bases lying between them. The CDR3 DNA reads TGTGCCAGCAGCTTAGTATTTGTCACCGGGGAGCTGTTTTTT. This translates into CASSLVFVTGELFF.

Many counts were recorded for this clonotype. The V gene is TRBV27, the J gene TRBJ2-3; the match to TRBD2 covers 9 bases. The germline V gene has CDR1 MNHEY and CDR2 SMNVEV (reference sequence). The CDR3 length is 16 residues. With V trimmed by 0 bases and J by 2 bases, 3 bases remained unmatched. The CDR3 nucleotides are TGTGCCAGCAGTTTATCGCTAGCGGGACCCACAGATACGCAGTATTTT. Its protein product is CASSLSLAGPTDTQYF.